This passage covers 24 T cell receptor beta chains from one sample sequenced in a study of blood T cell repertoires in COVID-19. TCRdb's copy holds only in-frame clones and misses some; the assay was immunoSEQ multiplex PCR. The profile shows 150,000 or so clones, roughly 88% of them singletons. The sample consisted of peripheral blood. The receptors here all came from a man aged 18-30 years with acute or convalescent COVID-19.

With respect to this clone: The junction does not match germline at one end; this may be a read error. The chain recombines TRBV5-1 with TRBJ1-4; 7 positions match TRBD1. The germline CDR1 and CDR2 sequences are SGHRS and YFSETQ. The CDR3 totals 12 residues. The CDR3 here is CASSLLTGTLVF. As DNA, the CDR3 is TGCGCCAGCAGCTTACTGACAGGGACCCTGGTTTTT.

As to this clone: Other DNA sequences within the sample encode an identical CDR3. The chain is built from TRBV5-1 and TRBJ1-6; 8 nucleotides line up with TRBD1. Trimming took 5 bases from V and 3 from J; bases not matched to a gene: 4. Germline values: CDR1 SGHRS, CDR2 YFSETQ. This CDR3 is built from 15 residues. DNA for the CDR3: TGCGCCAGCAGTTCCGGACAGGGCTATAATTCACCCCTCCACTTT. Protein product: CASSSGQGYNSPLHF.

This rearrangement joins TRBV7-9 to TRBJ2-1; a weak D match, TRBD2 (6 bases). Deletions cut 5 bases from V and 7 bases from J, with 18 bases between. The CDR3 length is 15 residues. Germline CDR1 and CDR2: SEHNR and FQNEAQ (reference sequence). In nucleotides, the CDR3 is TGTGCCAGCAGCCGCGAGGAGGGACTTCCAAATGAGCAGTTCTTC. As protein: CASSREEGLPNEQFF.

This chain links TRBV11-2 with TRBJ1-2; 12 bases are shared with TRBD1. The CDR3 sequence is 17 residues long. Trimming cost V 1 base and J 4 bases; bases outside gene matches: 7. Germline V gene lookup returns CDR1 SGHAT and CDR2 FQNNGV. The CDR3 is CASSLGGTGGVIYGYTF. The CDR3 DNA reads as TGTGCCAGCAGCTTAGGGGGGACAGGGGGCGTGATCTATGGCTACACCTTC.

V gene TRBV11-2 combines with J gene TRBJ2-7; D possibly corresponds to TRBD1 (5 bases). The V and J ends lost 1 base and 2 bases respectively, with 12 bases between them. The CDR3 covers 15 residues. The V gene's germline CDR1 is SGHAT and CDR2 FQNNGV. The CDR3 spells CASSLVGQAAYEQYF. The CDR3, as DNA: TGTGCCAGCAGCTTAGTGGGGCAGGCTGCCTACGAGCAGTACTTC. The entire variable domain, with the rest obtained from reference TRBV11-2 and TRBJ2-7, is as follows: EAGVAQSPRYKIIEKRQSVAFWCNPISGHATLYWYQQILGQGPKLLIQFQNNGVVDDSQLPKDRFSAERLKGVDSTLKIQPAKLEDSAVYLCASSLVGQAAYEQYFGPGTRLTVT.

The J gene is TRBJ1-6, the V gene TRBV6-1, with 10 bases lining up with TRBD1. V dropped 2 bases and J dropped 7; count of bases not matched to a gene: 2. Per germline, CDR1 MNHNS and CDR2 SASEGT. The CDR3 loop spans 15 amino acids. This CDR3 reads CASSESGQGNSPLHF. The CDR3 DNA sequence: TGTGCCAGCAGTGAATCGGGACAGGGGAATTCACCCCTCCACTTT.

This clone was seen a handful of times. The CDR3 DNA follows: TGTGCCAGTAGTCAGGGGGCTTTTACACCCCTTTTCAATGAGCAGTTCTTC. It is translated as CASSQGAFTPLFNEQFF. V usage is TRBV19 and J usage is TRBJ2-1; TRBD1 agrees at 8 bases. CDR3 length equals 17 residues. Per the germline V gene, CDR1 is LNHDA and CDR2 is SQIVND (reference sequence). Unmatched junction bases numbered 15, after V lost 5 bases and J lost 6 bases. The variable domain in full, with the rest retrieved from reference TRBV19 and TRBJ2-1, is DGGITQSPKYLFRKEGQNVTLSCEQNLNHDAMYWYRQDPGQGLRLIYYSQIVNDFQKGDIAEGYSVSREKKESFPLTVTSAQKNPTAFYLCASSQGAFTPLFNEQFFGPGTRLTVL.

The gene calls are TRBV24-1 and TRBJ2-1, with D maybe TRBD2 (5 bases). This CDR3 has 14 residues. V was cut by 5 bases and J by 8 bases, with 15 bases left in between. Germline-derived CDR1 and CDR2 are KGHDR and SFDVKD. CDR3 nucleotide sequence: TGTGCCACCAGTGGCCCCTTTAGAGCGGATGAGCAGTTCTTC. Encoded protein: CATSGPFRADEQFF.

The V gene is TRBV5-1, the J gene TRBJ2-1, with 13 nucleotides matching TRBD2. Germline loops: CDR1 SGHRS, CDR2 YFSETQ. The V gene end was trimmed by 3 bases and the J gene end by 3 bases; junction bases not matched to a gene: 6. The CDR3 extends over 17 amino acids. The CDR3 DNA sequence: TGCGCCAGCAGCTACATCGGACTAGCGGGAGTCTACAATGAGCAGTTCTTC. Translated, it gives CASSYIGLAGVYNEQFF.

The chain combines TRBV10-3 with TRBJ1-2, with 7 bases fitting TRBD1. The V gene end was trimmed by 9 bases and the J gene end by 0 bases; junction bases not matched to a gene: 4. The CDR3 length is 13 residues. Germline CDR1 ENHRY, CDR2 SYGVKD. The chain's CDR3 is CAIGTAPNYGYTF. CDR3 DNA sequence: TGTGCCATTGGGACAGCGCCTAACTATGGCTACACCTTC.

The chain has TRBV19 and TRBJ2-1; 7 bases match TRBD1. Trimming cost V 6 bases and J 5 bases; bases outside gene matches: 10. The CDR3 consists of 15 residues. Germline CDR1 LNHDA, CDR2 SQIVND (reference sequence). The CDR3 DNA sequence: TGTGCCAGTAGGACCGGGACAGCGAATAACAATGAGCAGTTCTTC. It encodes CASRTGTANNNEQFF.

The chain has TRBV18 and TRBJ2-3; 8 nucleotides align to TRBD2. J lost 2 bases, V lost 6 bases, and 4 bases had no gene match. Germline-derived CDR1 and CDR2 are KGHSH and LQKENI. This CDR3 contains 14 residues. In nucleotides, the CDR3 is TGTGCCAGCTCCCTGACTAGCGCCACAGATACGCAGTATTTT. As protein: CASSLTSATDTQYF.

The genes are TRBV19 and TRBJ1-5, with TRBD1 matching over 10 bases. The germline V gene encodes CDR1 LNHDA and CDR2 SQIVND (reference sequence). J lost 0 bases, V lost 6 bases, and 5 bases had no gene match. The CDR3 is 16 amino acids. The CDR3 reads CASRMTGGSSNQPQHF. CDR3 nucleotides: TGTGCCAGTAGGATGACAGGGGGCTCTAGCAATCAGCCCCAGCATTTT.

The chain joins TRBV19 to TRBJ1-4; D possibly corresponds to TRBD1 (6 bases). Trimming cost V 1 base and J 8 bases, with 14 bases left between them. The CDR3 consists of 15 residues. Germline CDR1 LNHDA, CDR2 SQIVND (reference sequence). CDR3: CASSIGPGQSEKLFF. The DNA for the CDR3 is TGTGCCAGTAGTATAGGCCCAGGACAGTCAGAAAAACTGTTTTTT.

V and J are TRBV27 and TRBJ2-7; D unclear. CDR1 is MNHEY and CDR2 is SMNVEV in the germline V gene (reference sequence). The CDR3 sequence is 16 residues long. Trimming removed 3 bases at V and 2 bases at J, with 17 bases between. CDR3 in DNA: TGTGCCAGCAGTTTTGACACCCGCCCTACAACCTACGAGCAGTACTTC. Its translation: CASSFDTRPTTYEQYF.

The J gene is TRBJ2-7, the V gene TRBV19; TRBD1 matches 8 bases. This CDR3 has 15 residues. With 1 base clipped from V and 4 bases from J, the junction kept 6 bases outside the gene matches. The germline V gene has CDR1 LNHDA and CDR2 SQIVND (reference sequence). The CDR3 spells CASSIGGTGPYEQYF. The CDR3, as DNA: TGTGCCAGTAGTATAGGGGGGACAGGTCCTTACGAGCAGTACTTC.

The chain joins TRBV30 to TRBJ2-5; 10 bases line up with TRBD1. V lost 3 bases to trimming and J lost 5 bases; unmatched junction nucleotides: 3. The CDR3 spans 13 residues. CDR1 and CDR2 from the germline V gene are GTSNPN and SVGIG (reference sequence). Here the CDR3 DNA reads TGTGCCTGGAGCCGGGACAGGGGCGAGACCCAGTACTTC. It specifies CAWSRDRGETQYF.

This chain connects TRBV3-1 (or the pseudogene TRBV3-2) to TRBJ2-1; possible D gene TRBD2, 6 bases. CDR1 is LGHDT, CDR2 YNNKEL, per germline (reference sequence). The V gene lost 4 bases and the J gene lost 10 bases, with 11 bases spanning the gap. The CDR3 has 12 residues. The CDR3 coding sequence is TGTGCCAGCAGCCCGAGACTAGGAGAGCAGTTCTTC. Protein: CASSPRLGEQFF.

V is TRBV9 and J is TRBJ1-2; D remains ambiguous. Germline CDR1 reads SGDLS; CDR2 reads YYNGEE. This CDR3 has 15 amino acids. V lost 3 bases and J lost 0, with 12 bases in between. The CDR3 spells CASSAGRGANYGYTF. The DNA of the CDR3 is TGTGCCAGCAGCGCGGGTCGTGGAGCTAACTATGGCTACACCTTC.

This chain's CDR3 is CASSLGRLSYGYTF. Written as DNA, the CDR3 is TGTGCCAGCAGTTTGGGGAGGTTGTCCTATGGCTACACCTTC. The chain employs TRBV28 and TRBJ1-2, with D uncertain. V lost 3 bases to trimming and J lost 4 bases, with 12 bases between them. The CDR3 is 14 amino acids. CDR1 is MDHEN and CDR2 is SYDVKM in the germline V gene.

The chain combines TRBV27 with TRBJ2-7; 7 bases agree with TRBD1. Per germline, CDR1 MNHEY and CDR2 SMNVEV (reference sequence). This CDR3 spans 14 amino acids. With 4 bases clipped from V and 3 bases from J, the junction kept 6 bases outside the gene matches. DNA for the CDR3: TGTGCCAGCAGTTACAGGGACAGTCTCTACGAGCAGTACTTC. Encoded protein: CASSYRDSLYEQYF.

The rearrangement links TRBV5-1 to TRBJ2-3, with D possibly TRBD1 on 6 matching bases. The germline CDR1 and CDR2 sequences are SGHRS and YFSETQ. Trimming took off 0 bases at V and 2 bases at J, with 13 bases between the two ends. There are 16 residues in the CDR3. The CDR3 sequence is CASSLVGAGPTDTQYF. The CDR3, as DNA: TGCGCCAGCAGCTTGGTGGGGGCAGGACCCACAGATACGCAGTATTTT.

The rearrangement joins TRBV7-9 to TRBJ2-7, with no clear D. The CDR3 runs 16 residues. Trimming stripped 1 base from V and 1 base from J, with 14 bases between. Looked up from germline, CDR1 is SEHNR and CDR2 is FQNEAQ (reference sequence). The chain's CDR3 is CASSLGPSEESYEQYF. The CDR3 region has the DNA TGTGCCAGCAGCTTAGGGCCCAGCGAAGAGTCCTACGAGCAGTACTTC.

The chain uses TRBV30 and TRBJ1-1; the match to TRBD1 covers 9 bases. The CDR3 spans 16 residues. V was clipped by 0 bases and J by 7 bases; unmatched bases: 12. Germline CDR1 and CDR2: GTSNPN and SVGIG (reference sequence). In DNA, the CDR3 is TGTGCCTGGAGTGTAACGCGGCTGACAGGGGGTATTGAAGCTTTCTTT. This sequence encodes CAWSVTRLTGGIEAFF.